This note documents a single T cell receptor (beta chain) sequence. Its target is not known. The data are from a study of OX40 agonist ivuxolimab in advanced cancers. Study details: The patients received agonistic anti-OX40 (CD134) antibody ivuxolimab. The diagnoses of dose-escalation patients were hepatocellular carcinoma, melanoma, renal cell or head and neck cancer. Overall study results and limits: In general, CD8+ T cells held more expanded clones than CD4+ did, on average.

The CDR3 has 13 residues. Deletions cut 5 bases from V and 10 bases from J, with 16 bases between. Per germline, CDR1 LNHDA and CDR2 SQIVND (reference sequence). Individuals having autoimmune disease history or systemic immunosuppression were not enrolled. Using immunoSEQ multiplex PCR, the repertoire was profiled, and TCRdb retains in-frame clones only, with some absent. The sample has tens of thousands of clones, approximately 90% seen once. This receptor was identified in an adult with an advanced solid tumor such as melanoma, head and neck, liver or kidney cancer. The sample was CD4+ or CD8+ T cells sorted from blood, taken in a trial of the OX40 agonist ivuxolimab. The chain has TRBV19 and TRBJ2-3; D possibly corresponds to TRBD1 (6 bases). The CDR3 bases are TGTGCCAGTAGTCCTGACCAGGGGCCAGCGCAGTATTTT. Protein product: CASSPDQGPAQYF.